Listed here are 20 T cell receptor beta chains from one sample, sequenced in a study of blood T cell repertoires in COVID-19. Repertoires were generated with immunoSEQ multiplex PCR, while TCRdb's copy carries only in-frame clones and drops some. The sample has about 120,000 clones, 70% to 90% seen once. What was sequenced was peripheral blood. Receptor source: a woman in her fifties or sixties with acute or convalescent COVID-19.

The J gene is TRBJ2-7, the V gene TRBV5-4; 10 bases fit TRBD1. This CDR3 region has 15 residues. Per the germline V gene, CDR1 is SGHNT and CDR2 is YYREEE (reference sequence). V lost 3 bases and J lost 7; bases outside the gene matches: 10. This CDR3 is CASSSPGQGSPEQYF. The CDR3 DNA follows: TGTGCCAGCAGCTCACCGGGACAGGGGAGTCCGGAGCAGTACTTC.

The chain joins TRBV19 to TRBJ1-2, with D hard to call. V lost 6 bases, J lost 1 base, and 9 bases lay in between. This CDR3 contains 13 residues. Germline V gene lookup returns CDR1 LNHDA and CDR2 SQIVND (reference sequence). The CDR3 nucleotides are TGTGCCAGTAGGGTGGAGAATAACTATGGCTACACCTTC. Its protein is CASRVENNYGYTF.

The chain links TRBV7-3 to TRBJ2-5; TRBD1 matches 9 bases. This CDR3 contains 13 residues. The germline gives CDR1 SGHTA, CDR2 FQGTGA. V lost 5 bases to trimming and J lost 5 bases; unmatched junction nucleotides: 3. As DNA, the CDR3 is TGTGCCAGCAGCCGAGGACAGGGGGAGACCCAGTACTTC. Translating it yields CASSRGQGETQYF.

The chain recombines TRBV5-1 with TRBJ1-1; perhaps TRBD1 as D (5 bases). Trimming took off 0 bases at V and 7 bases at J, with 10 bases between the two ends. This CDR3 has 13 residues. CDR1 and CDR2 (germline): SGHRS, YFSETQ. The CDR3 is CASSLEEGSEAFF. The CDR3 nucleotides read TGCGCCAGCAGCTTGGAGGAGGGGAGTGAAGCTTTCTTT. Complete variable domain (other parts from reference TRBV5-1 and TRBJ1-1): KAGVTQTPRYLIKTRGQQVTLSCSPISGHRSVSWYQQTPGQGLQFLFEYFSETQRNKGNFPGRFSGRQFSNSRSEMNVSTLELGDSALYLCASSLEEGSEAFFGQGTRLTVV.

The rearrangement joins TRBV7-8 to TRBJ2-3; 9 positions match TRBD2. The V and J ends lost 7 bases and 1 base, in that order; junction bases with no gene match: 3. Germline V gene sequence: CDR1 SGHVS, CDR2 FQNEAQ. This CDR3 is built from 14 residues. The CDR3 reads CASTQRGGTDTQYF. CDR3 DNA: TGTGCCAGCACCCAGCGGGGGGGCACAGATACGCAGTATTTT.

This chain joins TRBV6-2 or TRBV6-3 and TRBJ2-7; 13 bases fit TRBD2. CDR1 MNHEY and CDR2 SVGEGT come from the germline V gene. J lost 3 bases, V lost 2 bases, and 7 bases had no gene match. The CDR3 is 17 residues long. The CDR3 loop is CASSYPTGTSGNYEQYF. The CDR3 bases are TGTGCCAGCAGTTACCCTACGGGGACTAGCGGGAACTACGAGCAGTACTTC.

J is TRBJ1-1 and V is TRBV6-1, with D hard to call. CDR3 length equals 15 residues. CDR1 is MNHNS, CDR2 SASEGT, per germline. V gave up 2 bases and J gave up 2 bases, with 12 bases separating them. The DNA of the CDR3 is TGTGCCAGCAGTGAATGGCGGGAATTTAACACTGAAGCTTTCTTT. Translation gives CASSEWREFNTEAFF.

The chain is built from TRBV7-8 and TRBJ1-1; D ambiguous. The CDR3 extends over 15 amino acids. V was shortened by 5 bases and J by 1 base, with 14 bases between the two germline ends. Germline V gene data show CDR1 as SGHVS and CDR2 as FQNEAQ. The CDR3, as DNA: TGTGCCAGCAGCCCCTCGGGTCGGGGGAACACTGAAGCTTTCTTT. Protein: CASSPSGRGNTEAFF.

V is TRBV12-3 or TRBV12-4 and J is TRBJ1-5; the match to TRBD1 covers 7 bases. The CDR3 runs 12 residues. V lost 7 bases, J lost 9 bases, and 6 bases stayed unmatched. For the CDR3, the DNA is TGTGCCAGCAATGACAGGGACTGGCCCCAGCATTTT. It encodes CASNDRDWPQHF.

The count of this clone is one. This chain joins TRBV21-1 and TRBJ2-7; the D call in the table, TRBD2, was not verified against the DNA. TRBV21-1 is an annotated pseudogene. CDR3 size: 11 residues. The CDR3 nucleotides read TGTGCCTCCCACTCCACCTACGAGCAGTACTTC. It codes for CASHSTYEQYF.

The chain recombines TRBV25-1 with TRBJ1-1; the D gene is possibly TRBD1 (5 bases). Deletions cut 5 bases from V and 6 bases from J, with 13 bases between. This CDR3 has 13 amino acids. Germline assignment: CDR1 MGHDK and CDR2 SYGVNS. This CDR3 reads CASSMGGRSEAFF. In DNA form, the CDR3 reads TGTGCCAGCAGTATGGGGGGGAGGTCTGAAGCTTTCTTT.

The CDR3 is CASSHGTGDTGNSPLHF. The CDR3 region has the DNA TGTGCCAGCAGTCACGGGACAGGTGATACCGGGAATTCACCCCTCCACTTT. The V gene is TRBV6-2 or TRBV6-3, the J gene TRBJ1-6; 8 bases fit TRBD1. J was trimmed by 7 bases and V by 5 bases; bases with no gene match: 13. The CDR3 length is 17 residues. The V gene's germline CDR1 is MNHEY and CDR2 SVGEGT.

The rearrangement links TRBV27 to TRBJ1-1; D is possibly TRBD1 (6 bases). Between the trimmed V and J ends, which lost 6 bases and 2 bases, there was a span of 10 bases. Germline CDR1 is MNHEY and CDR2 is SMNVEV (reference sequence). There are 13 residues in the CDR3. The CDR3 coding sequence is TGTGCCAGCAGACCACAGGGAAACACTGAAGCTTTCTTT. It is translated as CASRPQGNTEAFF.

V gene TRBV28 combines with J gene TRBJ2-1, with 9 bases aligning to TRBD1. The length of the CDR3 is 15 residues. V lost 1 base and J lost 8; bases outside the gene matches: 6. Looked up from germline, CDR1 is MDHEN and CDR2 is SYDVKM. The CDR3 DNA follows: TGTGCCAGCAGTTTATCCGGGACAGGGTTAGATGAGCAGTTCTTC. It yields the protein CASSLSGTGLDEQFF.

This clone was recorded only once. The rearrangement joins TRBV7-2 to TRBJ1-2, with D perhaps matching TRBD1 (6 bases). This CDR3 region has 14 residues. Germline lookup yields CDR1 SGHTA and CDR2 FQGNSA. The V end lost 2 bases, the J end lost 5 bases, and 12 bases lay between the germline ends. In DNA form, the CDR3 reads TGTGCCAGCAGCTTACAGGGGCGCACGTATGGCTACACCTTC. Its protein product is CASSLQGRTYGYTF.

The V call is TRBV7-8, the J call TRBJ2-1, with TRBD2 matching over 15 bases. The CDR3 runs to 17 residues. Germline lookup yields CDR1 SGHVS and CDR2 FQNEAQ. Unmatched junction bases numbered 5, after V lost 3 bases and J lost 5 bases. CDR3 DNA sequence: TGTGCCAGCAGCTTGGGACTAGCGGGGGGCCTTGACAATGAGCAGTTCTTC. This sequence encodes CASSLGLAGGLDNEQFF.

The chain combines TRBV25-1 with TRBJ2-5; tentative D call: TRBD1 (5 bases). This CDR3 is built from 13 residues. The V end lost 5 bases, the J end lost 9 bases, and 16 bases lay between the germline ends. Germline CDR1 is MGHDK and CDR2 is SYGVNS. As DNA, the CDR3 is TGTGCCAGCAGTCTTACAGGACGCGAGGCCCAGTACTTC. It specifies CASSLTGREAQYF. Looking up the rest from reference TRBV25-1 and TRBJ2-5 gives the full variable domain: EADIYQTPRYLVIGTGKKITLECSQTMGHDKMYWYQQDPGMELHLIHYSYGVNSTEKGDLSSESTVSRIRTEHFPLTLESARPSHTSQYLCASSLTGREAQYFGPGTRLLVL.

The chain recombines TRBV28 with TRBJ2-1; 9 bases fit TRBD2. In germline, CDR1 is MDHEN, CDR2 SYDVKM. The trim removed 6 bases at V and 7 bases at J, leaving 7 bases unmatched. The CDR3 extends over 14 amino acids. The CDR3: CASSLLAGRNEQFF. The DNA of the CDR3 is TGTGCCAGCAGCCTCCTAGCGGGGAGAAATGAGCAGTTCTTC.

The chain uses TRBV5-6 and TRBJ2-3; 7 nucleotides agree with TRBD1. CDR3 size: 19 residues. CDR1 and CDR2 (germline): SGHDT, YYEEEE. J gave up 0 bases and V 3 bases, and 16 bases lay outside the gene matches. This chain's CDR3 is CASSSVRQGSKASTDTQYF. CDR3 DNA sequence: TGTGCCAGCAGCTCGGTCCGACAGGGATCCAAGGCTAGCACAGATACGCAGTATTTT.

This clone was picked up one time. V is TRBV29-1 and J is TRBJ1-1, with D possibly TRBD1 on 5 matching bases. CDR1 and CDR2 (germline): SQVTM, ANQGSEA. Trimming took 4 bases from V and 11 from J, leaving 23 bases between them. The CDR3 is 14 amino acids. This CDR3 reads CSVVDRVMLKGAFF. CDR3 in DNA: TGCAGCGTTGTAGATCGGGTCATGCTGAAGGGGGCTTTCTTT.